The 32 T cell receptor beta chains presented below share a single source sample, sequenced in a study of blood T cell repertoires in COVID-19. Repertoires were generated with immunoSEQ multiplex PCR, while TCRdb's copy carries only in-frame clones and drops some. The data contain 200,000 to 250,000 clones, more than 75% of them singletons. The sample taken for sequencing was peripheral blood. All receptors derive from a woman in her 30s who had recovered from COVID-19.

The chain joins TRBV15 to TRBJ2-5; the D gene is possibly TRBD2 (6 bases). Germline lookup yields CDR1 LNHNV and CDR2 YYDKDF (reference sequence). V dropped 3 bases and J dropped 1 base, with 12 bases sitting between them. The CDR3 has 15 residues. The DNA for the CDR3 is TGTGCCACCAGCAGCGATGGGGGGTCCCAAGAGACCCAGTACTTC. It encodes CATSSDGGSQETQYF.

This chain connects TRBV7-9 to TRBJ2-7; no clear D. The CDR3 loop spans 12 amino acids. Germline V gene data show CDR1 as SEHNR and CDR2 as FQNEAQ (reference sequence). V was cut by 4 bases and J by 3 bases, with 7 bases left in between. Here the CDR3 reads CASSYSLYEQYF. In DNA, the CDR3 is TGTGCCAGCAGCTATAGCCTCTACGAGCAGTACTTC.

This rearrangement joins TRBV5-4 to TRBJ1-2, with D perhaps TRBD1 (6 bases). Germline CDR1 reads SGHNT; CDR2 reads YYREEE (reference sequence). The CDR3 sequence is 13 residues long. The germline V and J ends were trimmed by 4 bases and 4 bases, with 11 bases remaining between them. CDR3 bases: TGTGCCAGCAGCCAGCAGGGGCGCTATGGCTACACCTTC. Its translation: CASSQQGRYGYTF.

This clone was found a few times. The chain joins TRBV19 to TRBJ1-4; D not resolved. The V gene lost 2 bases and the J gene lost 3 bases, with 7 bases spanning the gap. Germline CDR1 LNHDA, CDR2 SQIVND (reference sequence). This CDR3 comprises 14 residues. The CDR3 is CASSIWAPNEKLFF. The CDR3 DNA is TGTGCCAGTAGTATATGGGCACCTAATGAAAAACTGTTTTTT.

The genes are TRBV4-1 and TRBJ2-5; TRBD2 agrees at 8 bases. Unmatched junction bases numbered 6, after V lost 5 bases and J lost 1 base. The germline V gene has CDR1 MGHRA and CDR2 YSYEKL. This CDR3 comprises 15 residues. CDR3 amino acids: CASSTGGGVQETQYF. CDR3 nucleotides: TGCGCCAGCAGCACCGGGGGGGGTGTCCAAGAGACCCAGTACTTC.

This clone was picked up a small number of times. The chain joins TRBV19 to TRBJ2-7, with TRBD1 matching over 7 bases. CDR3 size: 15 residues. The ends lost 7 bases at V and 6 bases at J; junction bases unmatched: 15. The germline gives CDR1 LNHDA, CDR2 SQIVND (reference sequence). CDR3 in amino acids: CASTPRPGQFSEQYF. CDR3 DNA sequence: TGTGCCAGTACCCCGAGGCCGGGACAGTTCTCCGAGCAGTACTTC.

The V and J genes are TRBV6-5 and TRBJ2-7, with 9 bases identical to TRBD2. The junction had 9 bases not matched to a gene; V was cut back by 10 bases and J by 2 bases. The CDR3 extends over 14 amino acids. CDR1 and CDR2 from the germline V gene are MNHEY and SVGAGI. In DNA form, the CDR3 reads TGTGCCACCACGGCGGGGGGGCTTCCCTACGAGCAGTACTTC. The encoded protein is CATTAGGLPYEQYF.

The genes are TRBV5-6 and TRBJ2-2; D perhaps matches TRBD2 (7 bases). V lost 2 bases and J 6 bases, leaving 11 bases between the germline ends. This CDR3 is built from 14 residues. CDR1 is SGHDT and CDR2 is YYEEEE in the germline V gene. CDR3 loop: CASSLGGEAGELFF. The CDR3, as DNA: TGTGCCAGCAGCTTAGGGGGGGAAGCCGGGGAGCTGTTTTTT. Together with reference TRBV5-6 and TRBJ2-2, the CDR3 gives the full variable domain: DAGVTQSPTHLIKTRGQQVTLRCSPKSGHDTVSWYQQALGQGPQFIFQYYEEEERQRGNFPDRFSGHQFPNYSSELNVNALLLGDSALYLCASSLGGEAGELFFGEGSRLTVL.

This chain links TRBV27 with TRBJ2-7; D is ambiguous. Germline V gene sequence: CDR1 MNHEY, CDR2 SMNVEV (reference sequence). This CDR3 is built from 13 residues. With 5 bases removed from V and 2 bases from J, the gap between germline ends came to 10 bases. In nucleotides, the CDR3 is TGTGCCAGCAGTCACTCGTCCGCCTACGAGCAGTACTTC. Translated, it gives CASSHSSAYEQYF.

The rearrangement joins TRBV6-5 to TRBJ1-2; no definite D call. Germline loops: CDR1 MNHEY, CDR2 SVGAGI. The CDR3 length is 13 residues. Trimming took off 6 bases at V and 4 bases at J, with 12 bases between the two ends. CDR3 bases: TGTGCCAGCAGGGAGGGCGGCGGCTATGGCTACACCTTC. Translated, it gives CASREGGGYGYTF.

The V gene is TRBV18, the J gene TRBJ1-3; D gene unclear. In germline, CDR1 is KGHSH, CDR2 LQKENI. Trimming cost V 1 base and J 1 base, with 11 bases left between them. The CDR3 is made up of 16 amino acids. The chain's CDR3 is CASSPLSQTSGNTIYF. CDR3 DNA sequence: TGTGCCAGCTCACCACTCTCGCAGACATCTGGAAACACCATATATTTT.

The gene calls are TRBV2 and TRBJ2-2; TRBD2 matches at 7 bases. Looked up from germline, CDR1 is SNHLY and CDR2 is FYNNEI. This CDR3 has 15 residues. Losses at the gene ends were 1 base for V and 3 bases for J; bases not matched to a gene: 2. The CDR3 DNA reads TGTGCCAGCAGTGAAGTTCGGGGGGACACCGGGGAGCTGTTTTTT. Translation: CASSEVRGDTGELFF.

The V and J genes are TRBV9 and TRBJ2-1; 10 bases match TRBD2. Germline loops: CDR1 SGDLS, CDR2 YYNGEE. The trim removed 1 base at V and 9 bases at J, leaving 4 bases unmatched. The CDR3 contains 14 residues. The DNA of the CDR3 is TGTGCCAGCAGCGTAAGCGGGGGGGTGGGTGAGCAGTTCTTC. The encoded protein is CASSVSGGVGEQFF. Combining the CDR3 with reference TRBV9 and TRBJ2-1 gives the whole variable domain DSGVTQTPKHLITATGQRVTLRCSPRSGDLSVYWYQQSLDQGLQFLIQYYNGEERAKGNILERFSAQQFPDLHSELNLSSLELGDSALYFCASSVSGGVGEQFFGPGTRLTVL.

The V gene is TRBV27, the J gene TRBJ1-5; maybe TRBD1 (6 bases). V lost 2 bases to trimming and J lost 5 bases, with 19 bases between them. Germline CDR1 and CDR2: MNHEY and SMNVEV (reference sequence). This CDR3 is 17 amino acids long. CDR3 DNA: TGTGCCAGCAGTTTAAGGGGGGGCCAGGGCTGGGATCAGCCCCAGCATTTT. Amino acid sequence: CASSLRGGQGWDQPQHF.

This chain joins TRBV29-1 and TRBJ1-5, with 7 nucleotides matching TRBD1. The CDR3 has 15 residues. Per the germline V gene, CDR1 is SQVTM and CDR2 is ANQGSEA. Trimming removed 5 bases from V and 8 bases from J; junction bases left unmatched: 15. Here the CDR3 reads CSVPRRMTGLKPQHF. In DNA form, the CDR3 reads TGCAGCGTTCCCCGACGGATGACAGGGTTGAAGCCCCAGCATTTT.

J is TRBJ2-2 and V is TRBV19, with TRBD1 matching over 9 bases. CDR3 size: 15 residues. J gave up 10 bases and V 5 bases, and 11 bases lay outside the gene matches. Germline loops: CDR1 LNHDA, CDR2 SQIVND (reference sequence). DNA for the CDR3: TGTGCCAGTAGTGTAGGACAGGGGTGGTTGCAGGAGCTGTTTTTT. The encoded protein is CASSVGQGWLQELFF.

V gene TRBV6-2 or TRBV6-3 combines with J gene TRBJ1-1; D is possibly TRBD1 (5 bases). Germline V gives CDR1 MNHEY, CDR2 SVGEGT. The CDR3 length is 13 residues. V was pared by 6 bases and J by 7 bases, with 15 bases between. CDR3 loop: CASSLGQINEAFF. The CDR3 nucleotides read TGTGCCAGCAGCCTAGGACAAATAAATGAAGCTTTCTTT.

This sequence joins TRBV11-2 and TRBJ2-5; 7 bases line up with TRBD1. There are 15 residues in the CDR3. V was clipped by 5 bases and J by 4 bases; unmatched bases: 10. The germline V gene encodes CDR1 SGHAT and CDR2 FQNNGV. DNA for the CDR3: TGTGCCAGCAGCCCTGGGACAGCGCAAGGAGAGACCCAGTACTTC. Its translation is CASSPGTAQGETQYF.

This chain joins TRBV10-3 and TRBJ1-2, with a tentative D call TRBD1 (6 bases). The CDR3 extends over 16 amino acids. Germline CDR1 ENHRY, CDR2 SYGVKD. V was shortened by 6 bases and J by 0 bases, with 17 bases between the two germline ends. DNA for the CDR3: TGTGCCATCAGCCCGCTGCCGGGACAATCTAACTATGGCTACACCTTC. Protein sequence: CAISPLPGQSNYGYTF.

This chain connects TRBV18 to TRBJ2-3; TRBD2 matches at 9 bases. The J segment lost 1 base and the V segment lost 0 bases, leaving 8 bases of the junction unmatched. This CDR3 has 18 residues. Germline loops: CDR1 KGHSH, CDR2 LQKENI. CDR3 nucleotides: TGTGCCAGCTCACCACCAAACCCAGCGGGGGGCGGCACAGATACGCAGTATTTT. Translation: CASSPPNPAGGGTDTQYF.

The chain joins TRBV19 to TRBJ1-1; 8 nucleotides align to TRBD1. V lost 6 bases to trimming and J lost 4 bases; unmatched junction nucleotides: 10. CDR3 length equals 15 residues. From germline, CDR1 is LNHDA and CDR2 SQIVND (reference sequence). The CDR3 DNA reads as TGTGCCAGTAGGAGGGCAGGGGGCTTGATCACTGAAGCTTTCTTT. This codes for CASRRAGGLITEAFF.

This chain uses TRBV7-2 with TRBJ1-2; D is unresolved. The CDR3 is 13 amino acids. The V gene's germline CDR1 is SGHTA and CDR2 FQGNSA. The V end lost 2 bases, the J end lost 4 bases, and 8 bases lay between the germline ends. CDR3 protein: CASSLQVIYGYTF. The DNA of the CDR3 is TGTGCCAGCAGCTTACAGGTTATCTATGGCTACACCTTC.

This clone was seen only once. The J gene is TRBJ2-3, the V gene TRBV7-9; no clear D. V was cut by 3 bases and J by 1 base, with 8 bases left in between. The CDR3 consists of 14 residues. CDR1 SEHNR and CDR2 FQNEAQ come from the germline V gene (reference sequence). The CDR3 protein is CASSFGLGTDTQYF. CDR3 coding DNA: TGTGCCAGCAGCTTCGGTTTGGGCACAGATACGCAGTATTTT.

This chain connects TRBV3-1 (or the pseudogene TRBV3-2) to TRBJ1-1; a possible D gene is TRBD1 (6 bases). CDR1 is LGHDT, CDR2 YNNKEL, per germline (reference sequence). This CDR3 region has 13 residues. The germline V and J ends were trimmed by 2 bases and 10 bases, with 14 bases remaining between them. The CDR3 spells CASSQNPGDAAFF. As DNA, the CDR3 is TGTGCCAGCAGCCAAAACCCAGGGGACGCAGCTTTCTTT.

The chain has TRBV9 and TRBJ1-6; 7 bases are a match to TRBD1. The CDR3 is 14 amino acids. Germline CDR1 and CDR2: SGDLS and YYNGEE. After removal of 0 bases from V and 7 bases from J, the junction contained 1 base not matched to a gene. For the CDR3, the DNA is TGTGCCAGCAGCGTAGCCAGGGGGAATTCACCCCTCCACTTT. It encodes CASSVARGNSPLHF.

This clone turned up a few times. This rearrangement joins TRBV6-4 to TRBJ2-2, with D perhaps TRBD2 (5 bases). Trimming took off 4 bases at V and 9 bases at J, with 12 bases between the two ends. CDR3 length equals 13 residues. From germline, CDR1 is MRHNA and CDR2 SNTAGT. This CDR3 reads CASSGEGSRELFF. The CDR3 DNA sequence: TGTGCCAGCAGTGGCGAGGGTTCCAGGGAGCTGTTTTTT.

The CDR3: CASSVGLGEDQPQHF. The CDR3 DNA follows: TGTGCCAGCAGCGTAGGTCTGGGGGAGGATCAGCCCCAGCATTTT. The chain links TRBV9 to TRBJ1-5, with a tentative D call TRBD1 (5 bases). CDR1 is SGDLS, CDR2 YYNGEE, per germline. The CDR3 has 15 residues. V lost 0 bases and J 5 bases, leaving 12 bases between the germline ends.

The chain combines TRBV6-1 with TRBJ2-5; TRBD1 agrees at 11 bases. CDR3 length: 16 residues. V gave up 2 bases and J gave up 2 bases; unmatched junction bases: 4. CDR1 is MNHNS and CDR2 is SASEGT in the germline V gene. CDR3 in DNA: TGTGCCAGCAGTGAACGGGACAGGGGGGAGCAAGAGACCCAGTACTTC. Encoded protein: CASSERDRGEQETQYF.

V and J are TRBV4-3 and TRBJ1-1; D perhaps matches TRBD1 (6 bases). The CDR3 spans 14 residues. V lost 5 bases and J lost 0, with 10 bases in between. Germline CDR1 and CDR2: LGHNA and YSLEER. The CDR3, as DNA: TGCGCCAGCAGCTCAGGGGCGATGAACACTGAAGCTTTCTTT. This encodes CASSSGAMNTEAFF.

J is TRBJ2-6 and V is TRBV6-2 or TRBV6-3; 10 bases are a match to TRBD1. V shed 4 bases, J shed 2 bases, and the junction held 2 bases outside the gene matches. The CDR3 runs to 16 residues. The germline V gene encodes CDR1 MNHEY and CDR2 SVGEGT. The CDR3 DNA follows: TGTGCCAGCAGTTCCGGACAGGGGGCTGGGGCCAACGTCCTGACTTTC. Its protein product is CASSSGQGAGANVLTF.

The chain couples TRBV3-1 (or the pseudogene TRBV3-2) to TRBJ2-5, with a tentative D call TRBD1 (5 bases). V shed 4 bases and J shed 1 base, with 13 bases lying between them. Germline loops: CDR1 LGHDT, CDR2 YNNKEL (reference sequence). CDR3 length: 15 residues. The CDR3 sequence: CASSPREGSQETQYF. The CDR3, as DNA: TGTGCCAGCAGCCCCAGGGAAGGATCCCAAGAGACCCAGTACTTC.

The chain recombines TRBV4-2 with TRBJ2-7; possible D gene TRBD2, 6 bases. This CDR3 is 16 amino acids long. V was clipped by 2 bases and J by 0 bases, with 14 bases between them. Germline CDR1 LGHNA, CDR2 YNFKEQ. CDR3 amino acids: CASSQLDGLSSYEQYF. CDR3 nucleotides: TGTGCCAGCAGCCAACTGGACGGACTAAGCTCCTACGAGCAGTACTTC.